The sequence of this TCR beta chain was determined in a study of glioma-infiltrating T cells. Study as a whole: WHO grade II oligodendrogliomas or astrocytomas, plus non-recurrent WHO grade IV glioblastomas, were sampled. Dexamethasone exposure before glioma surgery was limited to six or fewer days.

Whole-study findings and limits: A blood CDR3 motif signature was depleted in highly divergent patients. Non-neoplastic patients had below-expected tissue-blood divergence, while all gliomas exceeded expectation.

TCR alpha and beta CDR3 regions were amplified from RNA using iRepertoire nested multiplex PCR. TCRdb reprocessed the multiplex PCR reads via MiXCR and lists one record per CDR3 protein. The sample holds a few hundred thousand distinct CDR3 sequences, 35% to 45% seen once. In regard to this clonotype: Its antigen is not identified. At one end the junction does not follow the germline gene, possibly because of a read error.

The CDR3 spans 13 residues. Germline loops: CDR1 ENHRY, CDR2 SYGVKD. This TCR was recovered from a human donor with low-grade glioma or glioblastoma, undergoing nonglioma brain surgery, or in good health (not recorded which). The rearrangement uses TRBV10-3 and TRBJ1-5; weak D call: TRBD1 (6 bases). The specimen was glioma tissue, nonneoplastic brain tissue, or PBMCs (not recorded which). In DNA form, the CDR3 reads TGTGCCACCAGTGTGCAGGACAGTCAGCCCCAGCATTTT. This sequence encodes CATSVQDSQPQHF.